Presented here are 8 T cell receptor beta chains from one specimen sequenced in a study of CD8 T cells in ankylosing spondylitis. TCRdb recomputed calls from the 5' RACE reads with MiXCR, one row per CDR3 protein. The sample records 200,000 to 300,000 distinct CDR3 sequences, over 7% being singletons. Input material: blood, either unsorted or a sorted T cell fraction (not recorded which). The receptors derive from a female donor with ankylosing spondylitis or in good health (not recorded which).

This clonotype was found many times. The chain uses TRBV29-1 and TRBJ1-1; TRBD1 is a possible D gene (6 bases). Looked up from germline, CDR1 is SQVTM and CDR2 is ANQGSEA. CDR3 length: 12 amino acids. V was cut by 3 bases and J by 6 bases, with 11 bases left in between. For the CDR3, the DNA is TGCAGCGTTGAGTCCGGGGGCGCTGAAGCTTTCTTT. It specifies CSVESGGAEAFF.

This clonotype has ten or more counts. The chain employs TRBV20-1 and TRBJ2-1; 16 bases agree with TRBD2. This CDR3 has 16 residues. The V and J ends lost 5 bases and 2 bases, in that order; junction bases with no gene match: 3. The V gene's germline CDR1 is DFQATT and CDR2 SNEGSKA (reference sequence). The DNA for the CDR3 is TGCAGTGCTTCCGGGACTAGCGGGAGGGCCTACAATGAGCAGTTCTTC. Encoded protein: CSASGTSGRAYNEQFF.

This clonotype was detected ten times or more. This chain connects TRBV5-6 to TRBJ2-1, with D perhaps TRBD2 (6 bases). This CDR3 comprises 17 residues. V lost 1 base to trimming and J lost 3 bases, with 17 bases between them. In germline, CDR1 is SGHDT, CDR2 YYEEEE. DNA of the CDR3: TGTGCCAGCAGCTTGAGTGCCCGGGACTCCTTCTACAATGAGCAGTTCTTC. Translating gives CASSLSARDSFYNEQFF.

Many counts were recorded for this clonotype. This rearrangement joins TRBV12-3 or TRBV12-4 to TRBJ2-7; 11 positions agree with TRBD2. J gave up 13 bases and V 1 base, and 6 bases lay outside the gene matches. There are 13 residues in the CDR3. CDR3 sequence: CASSLGRLAGRYF. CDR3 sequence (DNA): TGTGCCAGCAGTTTAGGGAGACTAGCGGGGCGATACTTC.

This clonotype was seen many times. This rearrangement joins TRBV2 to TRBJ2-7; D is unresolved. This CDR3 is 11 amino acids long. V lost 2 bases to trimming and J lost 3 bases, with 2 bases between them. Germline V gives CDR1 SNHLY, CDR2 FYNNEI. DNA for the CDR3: TGTGCCAGCAGTGAACGCTACGAGCAGTACTTC. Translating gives CASSERYEQYF.

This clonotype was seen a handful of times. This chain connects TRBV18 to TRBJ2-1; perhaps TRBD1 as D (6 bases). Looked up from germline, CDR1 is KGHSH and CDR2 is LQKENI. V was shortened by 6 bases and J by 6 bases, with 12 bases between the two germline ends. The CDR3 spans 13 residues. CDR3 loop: CASSLGQSNEQFF. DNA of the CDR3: TGTGCCAGCTCCCTTGGACAGAGCAATGAGCAGTTCTTC.

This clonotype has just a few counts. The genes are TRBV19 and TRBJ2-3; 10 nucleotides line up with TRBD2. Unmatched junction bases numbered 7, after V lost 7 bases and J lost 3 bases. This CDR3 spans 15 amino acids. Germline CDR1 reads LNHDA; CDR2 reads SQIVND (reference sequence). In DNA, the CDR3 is TGTGCCAGTAAGGCCTTAGCGGGAGGAACAGATACGCAGTATTTT. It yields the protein CASKALAGGTDTQYF.

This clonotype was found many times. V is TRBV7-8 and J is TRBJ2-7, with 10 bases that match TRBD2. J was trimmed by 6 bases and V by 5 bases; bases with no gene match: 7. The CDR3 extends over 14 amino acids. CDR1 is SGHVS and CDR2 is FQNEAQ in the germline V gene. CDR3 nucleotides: TGTGCCAGCAGCATAACGGGACTAGCGACCGAGCAGTACTTC. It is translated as CASSITGLATEQYF.